The clone carrying this T cell receptor (delta chain) was found many times. The antigen remains unidentified. A far larger clone is only one base removed, so a read error is likely. The same CDR3 arises from other DNA sequences in this sample as well. This specimen comes from a study of γδ T cells in repeated Plasmodium falciparum infection. The wider study: Malian children with intense seasonal malaria exposure were compared with matched Australian children. The study, taken as a whole, reports: Donors in Mali lived in a small rural village, largely one ethnic group.

Bulk repertoires came from Vgamma9/Vdelta2+ or Vdelta2-negative gammadelta T cells flow-sorted from PBMC. TCRdb processed the multiplex PCR reads again with the CATT caller. The sample includes more than 70,000 delta-chain clones, less than 1% of them seen just once. The CDR3 extends over 17 amino acids. Germline lookup yields CDR1 GEAIGNYY and CDR2 EKD. This rearrangement joins TRDV2 to TRDJ2; the D is unclear. Source material: gamma-delta T cells from blood. The receptor was derived from a pool of human donors (malaria-infected and uninfected, not separated). The CDR3 DNA sequence: TGTGCCTGCGACAAGGTGGGTGACCCAAGTAGGAAAGCACAACTCTTCTTT. Protein sequence: CACDKVGDPSRKAQLFF.